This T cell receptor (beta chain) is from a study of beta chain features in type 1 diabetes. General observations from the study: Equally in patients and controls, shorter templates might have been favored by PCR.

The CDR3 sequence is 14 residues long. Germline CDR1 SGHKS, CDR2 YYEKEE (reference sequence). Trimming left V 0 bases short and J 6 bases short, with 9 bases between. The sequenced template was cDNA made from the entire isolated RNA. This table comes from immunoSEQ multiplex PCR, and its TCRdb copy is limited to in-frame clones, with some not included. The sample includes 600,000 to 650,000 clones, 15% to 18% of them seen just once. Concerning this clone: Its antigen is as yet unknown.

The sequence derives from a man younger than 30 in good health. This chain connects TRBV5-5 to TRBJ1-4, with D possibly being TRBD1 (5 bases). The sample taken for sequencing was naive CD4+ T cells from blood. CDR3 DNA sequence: TGTGCCAGCAGCTTGGCCCTGGGGCATGAAAAACTGTTTTTT. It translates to CASSLALGHEKLFF.